These T cell receptor beta chains were read from a single sample in a study of siplizumab effects on memory and regulatory T cells. Measured with immunoSEQ multiplex PCR; TCRdb has only the in-frame clones, and not every one. This sample has around 87,000 clones; 75% to 90% occur once, and the top ten carry over 12%. Sequencing input: CD4+ T cells sorted from blood. The source is a human donor in good health. CDR3s include the opening cysteine and the closing phenylalanine or tryptophan. Each record gives: J gene, V gene, clone size, D gene, CDR3 DNA, CDR3 protein. The D gene is left open where the match is weak. A clone size is listed for some rows: how often the clone was seen (once, few, many), or a class if it is expanded.

TRBJ2-1 TRBV5-1 - TRBD2 TGCGCCAGCACCCGGGTGTCTAGCGGATACAATGAGCAGTTCTTC CASTRVSSGYNEQFF
TRBJ2-4 TRBV23-1 - - TGCGCCAGCACCCTTACCCCGGGACAGAGACTAGTCAAAAACATTCAGTACTTC CASTLTPGQRLVKNIQYF
TRBJ1-1 TRBV4-3 - - TGCGCCAGCAGCCAAGTAGTGGGGGGGAACACTGAAGCTTTCTTT CASSQVVGGNTEAFF
TRBJ1-1 TRBV25-1 - - TGTGCCAGCAGTTTAGGGGGACAGAACACTGAAGCTTTCTTT CASSLGGQNTEAFF
TRBJ1-5 TRBV7-2 once TRBD1 TGTGCCAGCAGCCCGGATGGACAGGGGCGAAATCAGCCCCAGCATTTT CASSPDGQGRNQPQHF
TRBJ2-1 TRBV11-2 - TRBD2 TGTGCCAGCAGCCCAGGGACTAGCGGGATGGGTGAGCAGTTCTTC CASSPGTSGMGEQFF
TRBJ2-3 TRBV7-3 - TRBD2 TGTGCCAGCAGCTTACCCCAGCGGGAGATCCCTCGCACAGATACGCAGTATTTT CASSLPQREIPRTDTQYF
TRBJ2-3 TRBV29-1 - TRBD2 TGCAGCACGAGACTAGCGGGAGCCACAGATACGCAGTATTTT CSTRLAGATDTQYF
TRBJ1-5 TRBV19 - - TGTGCCAGTAGTATAGATCGGGTCTATCAGCCCCAGCATTTT CASSIDRVYQPQHF
TRBJ2-3 TRBV5-8 few TRBD2 TGTGCCAGCAGCCCCGTTGGGAGGGACACAGATACGCAGTATTTT CASSPVGRDTDTQYF
TRBJ2-5 TRBV7-9 - TRBD2 TGTGCCAGCAGCGGGACTAGAGGGGGGCAAGAGACCCAGTACTTC CASSGTRGGQETQYF
TRBJ1-1 TRBV10-3 - - TGTGCCATCAGTCAACAGGGGAACACTGAAGCTTTCTTT CAISQQGNTEAFF
TRBJ2-1 TRBV19 - - TGTGCCAGTAGTATAAGTAGCGGCCATAGGTATGAGCAGTTCTTC CASSISSGHRYEQFF
TRBJ1-1 TRBV30 few - TGTGCCTGGATCAGGGTCAACACTGAAGCTTTCTTT CAWIRVNTEAFF
TRBJ2-7 TRBV30 - - TGTGCCTGGAGTACCGAATACGAGCAGTACTTC CAWSTEYEQYF
TRBJ1-4 TRBV19 - - TGTGCCAGTAGGGGTTTGGGCCCTAATGAAAAACTGTTTTTT CASRGLGPNEKLFF
TRBJ2-1 TRBV6-1 once TRBD2 TGTGCCAGCAAATACCGGGGAAGGGAGCGGGATTCGTTCTTC CASKYRGRERDSFF
TRBJ2-3 TRBV10-3 - - TGTGCCATCAGTGACGGCGGTAAGGATACGCAGTATTTT CAISDGGKDTQYF
TRBJ2-5 TRBV19 once - TGTGCCAGTAGTATAGGGCGGAGCTTTTCCCAGTACTTC CASSIGRSFSQYF
TRBJ2-5 TRBV4-1 - - TGCGCCAGCAGCCAAGGGGGGGAGGAGACCCAGTACTTC CASSQGGEETQYF
TRBJ2-7 TRBV14 - - TGTGCCAGCAGCCAAAGGGGACGGTTCTACGAGCAGTACTTC CASSQRGRFYEQYF
TRBJ2-3 TRBV5-5 - - TGTGCCAGCAGCTTGGCCGGGTCCGAGGATACGCAGTATTTT CASSLAGSEDTQYF
TRBJ1-3 TRBV4-3 - - TGCGCCAGCAGCCAAGATTGGGGGGTTGGAAACACCATATATTTT CASSQDWGVGNTIYF
TRBJ2-2 TRBV10-3 - - TGTGCCATCAGCCCTCTCAGACCCTCTGACACCGGGGAGCTGTTTTTT CAISPLRPSDTGELFF
TRBJ2-7 TRBV25-1 - - TGTGCCAGCAGTGAAATCGAGCAGTACTTC CASSEIEQYF
TRBJ2-7 TRBV6-6 - TRBD1 TGTGCCAGCAGTTATATGGACAGGACCTACGAGCAGTACTTC CASSYMDRTYEQYF
TRBJ2-1 TRBV18 - - TGTGCCAGCTCACCACCGGTAGCTAATCTAAACAATGAGCAGTTCTTC CASSPPVANLNNEQFF
TRBJ2-7 TRBV11-2 - TRBD2 TGTGCCAGCAGCTTAGGCCCCGGACTAGCGGGAGTTGTCTGCGAGCAGTACTTC CASSLGPGLAGVVCEQYF
TRBJ2-4 TRBV30 - - TGTGCCTGGAGTCCAGCTCCCCCCCGGGAGCGCGGAGATCCCTCTCAGTACTTC CAWSPAPPRERGDPSQYF
TRBJ2-3 TRBV12-5 - - TGTGCTAGTGGTTTGAAGCTGGATACGCAGTATTTT CASGLKLDTQYF
TRBJ2-5 TRBV2 - - TGTGCCAGCGGTGTACAAGAGACCCAGTACTTC CASGVQETQYF
TRBJ2-1 TRBV5-1 - TRBD2 TGCGCCAGCAGCTTAGAGACTAGCAGCAACAATGAGCAGTTCTTC CASSLETSSNNEQFF
TRBJ1-1 TRBV30 - TRBD1 TGTGCCTGGAGCCCCAGGGGGTTGGACACTGAAGCTTTCTTT CAWSPRGLDTEAFF
TRBJ1-2 TRBV29-1 - - TGCAGCGTTGAAGAAAATGGCTACACCTTC CSVEENGYTF
TRBJ2-7 TRBV2 - - TGTGCCAGCAGTGAGGAGTCGGATCTACAGCAGTACTTC CASSEESDLQQYF
TRBJ2-7 TRBV27 - TRBD2 TGTGCCAGCAGTTTACAAGCGGGAGATAAAGAGCAGTACTTC CASSLQAGDKEQYF
TRBJ2-3 TRBV7-6 - - TGTGCCAGCAGCCCTCAGTTAGATACGCAGTATTTT CASSPQLDTQYF
TRBJ2-2 TRBV6-6 - - TGTGCCAGCAGTAAAGCCGGTACAGTCCCTGGGGAGCTGTTTTTT CASSKAGTVPGELFF
TRBJ2-7 TRBV4-1 - - TGCGCCAGCAGCCAGGCCGGCCTAGGGAAGGGCGAGCAGTACTTC CASSQAGLGKGEQYF
TRBJ2-3 TRBV4-1 - TRBD1 TGCGCCAGCAGCCAGGGACAGGGGCGTGTGACGCAGTATTTT CASSQGQGRVTQYF
TRBJ1-6 TRBV4-1 - - TGCGCCAGCAGCCAGGGCCAGGGGCGCTCCTATAATTCACCCCTCCACTTT CASSQGQGRSYNSPLHF
TRBJ1-5 TRBV2 - - TGTGCCAGCAGTCCGGAAGGTAATCAGCCCCAGCATTTT CASSPEGNQPQHF
TRBJ1-1 TRBV5-4 - TRBD1 TGTGCCAGCAGTTCGCTATCCGGGACAGCGAACACTGAAGCTTTCTTT CASSSLSGTANTEAFF
TRBJ1-1 TRBV9 - - TGTGCCAGCAGCGTAGCGGTGGGGGGGAACACTGAAGCTTTCTTT CASSVAVGGNTEAFF
TRBJ1-4 TRBV19 - - TGTGCCAGTAGTCCTCCGGGACGGATTAATGAAAAACTGTTTTTT CASSPPGRINEKLFF
TRBJ1-2 TRBV6-6 few - TGTGCCAGCAGTTACTCGGCAGGGGATGGTGGCTACACCTTC CASSYSAGDGGYTF
TRBJ2-7 TRBV7-8 - - TGTGCCAGCAGCTTACGACTCCAGGACGAGCAGTACTTC CASSLRLQDEQYF
TRBJ2-7 TRBV5-1 - - TGCGCCAGCAGCCTAACAGCCTACGAGCAGTACTTC CASSLTAYEQYF
TRBJ1-2 TRBV19 - - TGTGCCAGTAGTATAGACCGCAGCCCCGGCGTGGGCTACACCTTC CASSIDRSPGVGYTF
TRBJ2-1 TRBV5-6 - TRBD1 TGTGCCAGTCACGTGGGACAGTACTACAATGAGCAGTTCTTC CASHVGQYYNEQFF
TRBJ1-1 TRBV2 - - TGTGCCAGCAGGATGACACCAAACACTGAAGCTTTCTTT CASRMTPNTEAFF
TRBJ1-5 TRBV4-3 - - TGCGCCAGCAGCCAGCGGTTCAATCAGCCCCAGCATTTT CASSQRFNQPQHF
TRBJ2-7 TRBV19 - - TGTGCCACCTCAAGGACAGAGTCTGAGCAGTACTTC CATSRTESEQYF
TRBJ1-2 TRBV18 - TRBD1 TGTGCCAGCTCACAAGACAGGGGGCGTGACTATGGCTACACCTTC CASSQDRGRDYGYTF